The TCR beta chain described here comes from a study of T-cell memory formation after mild COVID-19. Study as a whole: TCR clusters showed largely donor specificity.

On this clonotype itself: As yet, its antigen is unknown.

Study findings and constraints: CD4+ bias marked clones expanding day 15 to 37, unlike balanced contracting clones. Most CD4+ clones that shrank were in CM and EM, while CD8+ ones turned up in EMRA.

Per the germline V gene, CDR1 is KGHDR and CDR2 is SFDVKD. The CDR3 covers 13 residues. V gave up 4 bases and J gave up 4 bases, with 7 bases separating them. Barcoded TCR alpha and TCR beta cDNA libraries with UMIs came from 5'RACE using constant-segment primers. MiXCR, applied by TCRdb to the 5' RACE reads, yields one record per CDR3 protein. Among almost 45,000 distinct CDR3 sequences listed, 6% to 7% were seen once. The sample consisted of PBMCs or a T cell subset sorted from them (not recorded which). The clonotype comes from an adult who had mild COVID-19 (a few samples of this study predate the infection). Cell type and time point are not known. The chain links TRBV24-1 to TRBJ2-1; D is ambiguous. The CDR3 DNA reads TGTGCCACCAGTGAGGCAGTTTACAATGAGCAGTTCTTC. The encoded protein is CATSEAVYNEQFF.